Listed below are T cell receptor beta chains from one sample, sequenced in a study of a mutant IDH1 vaccine in newly diagnosed glioma. Measured with immunoSEQ multiplex PCR; TCRdb has only the in-frame clones, and not every one. The table shows roughly 26,000 clones, with around four fifths occurring only once. These receptors are not linked to any known antigen. Sequencing used PBMCs, obtained from a glioma patient whose treatment included an IDH1 peptide vaccine. These TCRs come from a young man with glioma. Both conserved end residues are part of each CDR3. The D gene is left open where the match is weak. Clone size, where shown, is once, few, many, or a class for clones that have expanded.

CDR3 DNA	CDR3 protein	V gene	J gene	clone size	D gene
TGTGCCAGCAGTGAAGTCAGGGGAAGCAATCAGCCCCAGCATTTT	CASSEVRGSNQPQHF	TRBV2	TRBJ1-5	-	-
TGTGCCAGCAGCTTAGTTATAGGGTCAGATGGCTACACCTTC	CASSLVIGSDGYTF	TRBV11-2	TRBJ1-2	few	-
TGTGCCACCAGCAGAGATATGGCTCATGAGCAGTACTTC	CATSRDMAHEQYF	TRBV15	TRBJ2-7	-	-
TGTGCCACCAGCAGATTTAGCGGGGGGGCCGGAAGATCGGATACGCAGTATTTT	CATSRFSGGAGRSDTQYF	TRBV15	TRBJ2-3	-	TRBD2
TGTGCCTGGACTAGGGGAAGGGAGACCCAGTACTTC	CAWTRGRETQYF	TRBV30	TRBJ2-5	-	-
TGTGCCAGCAGTGACGACAGGACCTTTAACTATGGCTACACCTTC	CASSDDRTFNYGYTF	TRBV25-1	TRBJ1-2	once	-
TGCAGCGTTGACGAGGCTTACGAGCAGTACTTC	CSVDEAYEQYF	TRBV29-1	TRBJ2-7	-	-
TGTGCCAGCAGCTCCGACAGGGGGGCTGGTAGTGAGCAGTTCTTC	CASSSDRGAGSEQFF	TRBV7-2	TRBJ2-1	-	TRBD1
TGTGCCAGCAGACAGGGTAGTGAAAAACTGTTTTTT	CASRQGSEKLFF	TRBV7-9	TRBJ1-4	-	-
TGTGCCTGGAGCAAAACCGGGACAGGGGGCTATGGCTACACCTTC	CAWSKTGTGGYGYTF	TRBV30	TRBJ1-2	-	TRBD1
TGTGCCAGCAGCTTAAAGTGGCAGGGTATAATGAACACTGAAGCTTTCTTT	CASSLKWQGIMNTEAFF	TRBV7-7	TRBJ1-1	-	-
TGTGCCACACTAGGGGACAGCAGCTACGAGCAGTACTTC	CATLGDSSYEQYF	TRBV6-6	TRBJ2-7	once	TRBD1
TGTGCCAGCAGCTTTAGCGGCGGGACAGGGGAAGATACGCAGTATTTT	CASSFSGGTGEDTQYF	TRBV5-6	TRBJ2-3	-	TRBD1
TGTGCCATCAGTGAGCCAGGGGCATACACTGAAGCTTTCTTT	CAISEPGAYTEAFF	TRBV10-3	TRBJ1-1	few	-
TGCGCCAGCAGCCAAGATGCGGGGGTGACAGTGTACAATGAGCAGTTCTTC	CASSQDAGVTVYNEQFF	TRBV4-1	TRBJ2-1	-	TRBD2
TGTGCCATCAGTGAGTCTGGGGATTCACCCCTCCACTTT	CAISESGDSPLHF	TRBV10-3	TRBJ1-6	-	-
TGTGCCTGGAGTGGGACAGGGGCAAGTTACGAGCAGTACTTC	CAWSGTGASYEQYF	TRBV30	TRBJ2-7	once	TRBD1
TGTGCCAGCAGAGTACAGAACTCCTACAATGAGCAGTTCTTC	CASRVQNSYNEQFF	TRBV6-1	TRBJ2-1	-	-
TGCGCCAGCAGCTCCGGCCCCTCCTACGAGCAGTACTTC	CASSSGPSYEQYF	TRBV5-1	TRBJ2-7	-	-
TGTGCCATCCTCTGGAGGGCTAGCGGGGGTTTCGCGACCTACGAGCAGTACTTC	CAILWRASGGFATYEQYF	TRBV5-3	TRBJ2-7	once	TRBD2